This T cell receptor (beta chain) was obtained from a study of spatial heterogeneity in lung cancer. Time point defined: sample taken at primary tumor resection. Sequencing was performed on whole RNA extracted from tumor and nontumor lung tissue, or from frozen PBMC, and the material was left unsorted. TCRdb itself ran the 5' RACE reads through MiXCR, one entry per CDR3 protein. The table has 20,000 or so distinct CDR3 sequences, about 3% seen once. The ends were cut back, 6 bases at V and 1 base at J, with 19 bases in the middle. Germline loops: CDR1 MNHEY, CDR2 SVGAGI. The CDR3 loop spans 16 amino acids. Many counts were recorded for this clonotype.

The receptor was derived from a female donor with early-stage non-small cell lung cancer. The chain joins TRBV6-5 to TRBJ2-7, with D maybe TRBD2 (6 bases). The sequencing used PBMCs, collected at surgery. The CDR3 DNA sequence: TGTGCCAGCAGGCCGGGCGGGACTTTGCTATCCTACGAGCAGTACTTC. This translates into CASRPGGTLLSYEQYF.